The 22 T cell receptor beta chains given below trace back to one sample, sequenced in a study of T cell repertoires in cytomegalovirus infection. TCRdb passed the reads through MiXCR, listing each CDR3 protein once. The sample lists about 740,000 distinct CDR3 sequences, 35% to 40% occurring once. Source material: PBMCs. These receptors were collected from a human donor in good health (CMV status not recorded). Some clones in this sample may be carry-over from other donors' samples.

Many counts were recorded for this clonotype. The J gene is TRBJ2-2, the V gene TRBV4-1; tentatively, D is TRBD2 (7 bases). The length of the CDR3 is 17 residues. V was cut by 4 bases and J by 7 bases, with 22 bases left in between. Germline values: CDR1 MGHRA, CDR2 YSYEKL. CDR3 DNA sequence: TGCGCCAGCAGCCTAACCGAATGGGGGGGCGTAGGCGGGGAGCTGTTTTTT. Its translation: CASSLTEWGGVGGELFF.

This clonotype was found a few times. The rearrangement joins TRBV6-2 or TRBV6-3 to TRBJ2-1; TRBD2 aligns across 9 bases. CDR1 and CDR2 (germline): MNHEY, SVGEGT. This CDR3 comprises 16 residues. With 2 bases clipped from V and 5 bases from J, the junction kept 7 bases outside the gene matches. The CDR3 reads CASSYGAGGPDNEQFF. CDR3 nucleotide sequence: TGTGCCAGCAGTTACGGCGCGGGAGGGCCCGACAATGAGCAGTTCTTC.

About this clonotype itself: The CDR3 does not close with the conserved phenylalanine or tryptophan, likely indicating a read error. This rearrangement joins TRBV7-8 to TRBJ2-4, with a weak D call TRBD1 (6 bases). The CDR3 is made up of 16 amino acids. The germline V gene has CDR1 SGHVS and CDR2 FQNEAQ. Trimming removed 6 bases at V and 0 bases at J, with 15 bases between. CDR3 bases: TGTGCCAGCAGTTTCGGACAGAGCCAAGCCAAAAACATTCAGTACTTA. Encoded protein: CASSFGQSQAKNIQYL.

J is TRBJ2-7 and V is TRBV5-4; 9 bases agree with TRBD1. CDR1 and CDR2 from the germline V gene are SGHNT and YYREEE (reference sequence). CDR3 length: 15 residues. V trimming: 4 bases; J trimming: 3 bases; junction bases outside the gene matches: 8. The CDR3 spells CASSMTGGTVYEQYF. In DNA form, the CDR3 reads TGTGCCAGCAGCATGACAGGGGGGACTGTCTACGAGCAGTACTTC.

In this sample, this clonotype turned up a few times. The chain couples TRBV20-1 to TRBJ1-5; 8 bases fit TRBD1. This CDR3 region has 14 residues. CDR1 and CDR2 from the germline V gene are DFQATT and SNEGSKA (reference sequence). V lost 5 bases to trimming and J lost 2 bases; unmatched junction nucleotides: 5. In nucleotides, the CDR3 is TGCAGTGCTTCGGACAGGGTGGGCAATCAGCCCCAGCATTTT. Protein sequence: CSASDRVGNQPQHF.

The V call is TRBV4-1, the J call TRBJ2-7; unclear D gene. The V gene lost 0 bases and the J gene lost 7 bases, with 13 bases spanning the gap. The CDR3 runs to 14 residues. CDR1 and CDR2 from the germline V gene are MGHRA and YSYEKL. The CDR3 here is CASSQDRTVGEQYF. CDR3 in DNA: TGCGCCAGCAGCCAAGATCGTACAGTCGGGGAGCAGTACTTC.

This rearrangement joins TRBV6-5 to TRBJ1-1; TRBD1 aligns across 8 bases. With V trimmed by 5 bases and J by 4 bases, 9 bases remained unmatched. CDR3 length: 15 residues. The germline V gene encodes CDR1 MNHEY and CDR2 SVGAGI. CDR3 sequence reads: CASSPRQGRVTEAFF. The DNA of the CDR3 is TGTGCCAGCAGTCCTCGACAGGGGAGGGTCACTGAAGCTTTCTTT.

The CDR3 DNA is TGTGCCAGTAGTATAAGGACAGCTCGACCAACGAACACCGGGGAGCTGTTTTTT. Protein sequence: CASSIRTARPTNTGELFF. The V gene is TRBV19, the J gene TRBJ2-2; a weak D match, TRBD1 (6 bases). The CDR3 extends over 18 amino acids. The V and J ends lost 2 bases and 0 bases respectively, with 16 bases between them. Germline CDR1 LNHDA, CDR2 SQIVND (reference sequence).

CDR3 amino acids: CAVRGSGANVLTF. The CDR3 DNA is TGTGCCGTTCGTGGGTCCGGGGCCAACGTCCTGACTTTC. The genes are TRBV6-8 and TRBJ2-6, with D hard to call. V was shortened by 11 bases and J by 4 bases, with 12 bases between the two germline ends. The CDR3 is 13 residues long. Germline V gives CDR1 MNHGY, CDR2 SAAAGT.

The CDR3 spells CATSPRGAKGPGDEQYF. As DNA, the CDR3 is TGTGCCACCAGCCCTAGGGGGGCTAAGGGTCCTGGCGACGAGCAGTACTTC. The V and J genes are TRBV15 and TRBJ2-7; D is tentatively TRBD1 or TRBD2 (6 bases each). The germline gives CDR1 LNHNV, CDR2 YYDKDF (reference sequence). The V end lost 5 bases, the J end lost 5 bases, and 25 bases lay between the germline ends. The CDR3 has 17 residues.

This clonotype has just a few counts. J is TRBJ2-1 and V is TRBV7-2; D is unclear. The CDR3 has 12 amino acids. Germline CDR1 reads SGHTA; CDR2 reads FQGNSA. Trimming left V 1 base short and J 10 bases short, with 8 bases between. CDR3 sequence (DNA): TGTGCCAGCAGCTTAGGGGTTTGGGAGCAGTTCTTC. Translation: CASSLGVWEQFF. Complete variable domain (other parts from reference TRBV7-2 and TRBJ2-1): GAGVSQSPSNKVTEKGKDVELRCDPISGHTALYWYRQSLGQGLEFLIYFQGNSAPDKSGLPSDRFSAERTGGSVSTLTIQRTQQEDSAVYLCASSLGVWEQFFGPGTRLTVL.

The chain links TRBV7-9 to TRBJ2-1; 7 bases match TRBD2. The germline CDR1 and CDR2 sequences are SEHNR and FQNEAQ (reference sequence). This CDR3 has 12 residues. V lost 3 bases and J lost 12; bases outside the gene matches: 5. CDR3 coding DNA: TGTGCCAGCAGCTTGGGGGGGGGGTGGCAGTTCTTC. This codes for CASSLGGGWQFF.

The chain carries TRBV4-2 and TRBJ1-1; D is ambiguous. This CDR3 is 13 amino acids long. The germline CDR1 and CDR2 sequences are LGHNA and YNFKEQ. Between the trimmed V and J ends, which lost 7 bases and 6 bases, there was a span of 15 bases. CDR3 loop: CASTPGVSSEAFF. CDR3 nucleotides: TGTGCCAGCACCCCCGGGGTTTCATCTGAAGCTTTCTTT.

With respect to this clonotype: A much more abundant neighbour one base away suggests this may be a read error. V gene TRBV7-2 combines with J gene TRBJ2-4, with a tentative D call TRBD2 (5 bases). This CDR3 is built from 16 residues. Germline assignment: CDR1 SGHTA and CDR2 FQGNSA. The chain's CDR3 is CSSSSDLGLAKNIQYF. As DNA, the CDR3 is TGTTCCAGCAGCTCAGACCTAGGACTAGCCAAAAACATTCAGTACTTC.

Points on this clonotype: This may stem from a read error, because a much larger clone lies one nucleotide away. The CDR3 does not end in the conserved phenylalanine or tryptophan, so this is likely a read error. The gene calls are TRBV7-8 and TRBJ1-5, with D hard to call. The CDR3 is 15 amino acids. Germline CDR1 is SGHVS and CDR2 is FQNEAQ. Trimming cost V 7 bases and J 0 bases, with 13 bases left between them. The chain's CDR3 is CASTLDGHSNQPQHL. The CDR3 coding sequence is TGTGCCAGCACTTTAGACGGCCATAGCAATCAGCCCCAGCATCTT.

This clonotype was counted once. J is TRBJ1-5 and V is TRBV28; no definite D call. The CDR3 has 12 amino acids. Deletions cut 7 bases from V and 9 bases from J, with 13 bases between. From germline, CDR1 is MDHEN and CDR2 SYDVKM. CDR3 in amino acids: CASTRGEGPQHF. CDR3 DNA sequence: TGTGCCAGCACTCGGGGAGAGGGGCCCCAGCATTTT.

This clonotype was detected many times. The chain carries TRBV28 and TRBJ2-3; 10 positions agree with TRBD1. Germline CDR1 and CDR2: MDHEN and SYDVKM. J was trimmed by 4 bases and V by 7 bases; bases with no gene match: 5. This CDR3 region has 14 residues. CDR3 in amino acids: CASTIDRGPDTQYF. The DNA for the CDR3 is TGTGCCAGCACCATCGACAGGGGGCCAGATACGCAGTATTTT.

The CDR3 nucleotides read TGTGCCAGCAGTTGGGCCTGGGTAAGGCTAGCTTACTCCTACAATGAGCAGTTCTTC. Translated, it gives CASSWAWVRLAYSYNEQFF. The V and J genes are TRBV6-6 and TRBJ2-1; TRBD2 is a possible D gene (5 bases). Germline V gene lookup returns CDR1 MNHNY and CDR2 SVGAGI (reference sequence). The ends were cut back, 4 bases at V and 0 bases at J, with 22 bases in the middle. CDR3 size: 19 residues.

This clonotype was counted only a few times. The chain has TRBV6-5 and TRBJ1-1; D is perhaps TRBD1 (6 bases). CDR3 length: 13 residues. V dropped 10 bases and J dropped 5 bases, with 17 bases sitting between them. Germline lookup yields CDR1 MNHEY and CDR2 SVGAGI. The CDR3 DNA sequence: TGTGCCACCAGCTACAGGGCGGGGACTGAAGCTTTCTTT. It translates to CATSYRAGTEAFF.

This chain connects TRBV28 to TRBJ1-2; maybe TRBD1 (6 bases). Germline V lookup: CDR1 MDHEN, CDR2 SYDVKM. Trimming pared 3 bases from V and 7 bases from J, leaving 21 bases between. The CDR3 length is 16 residues. This chain's CDR3 is CASSFVGNTGWVGYTF. In nucleotides, the CDR3 is TGTGCCAGCAGTTTTGTCGGAAATACAGGGTGGGTTGGCTACACCTTC.

This clonotype has only a few counts. The chain has TRBV20-1 and TRBJ1-4; possibly TRBD1 for D (6 bases). V was clipped by 7 bases and J by 0 bases, with 12 bases between them. The CDR3 has 14 residues. The germline gives CDR1 DFQATT, CDR2 SNEGSKA (reference sequence). For the CDR3, the DNA is TGCAGTGGGGGGGGCACCGCAACTAATGAAAAACTGTTTTTT. Its translation is CSGGGTATNEKLFF.

Only a few counts were recorded for this clonotype. This chain links TRBV10-3 with TRBJ2-1, with unresolved D. Germline V CDR1 and CDR2: ENHRY, SYGVKD. The CDR3 contains 12 residues. The V gene lost 0 bases and the J gene lost 10 bases, with 7 bases spanning the gap. CDR3 loop: CAISESLLEQFF. The DNA for the CDR3 is TGTGCCATCAGTGAGTCATTGTTGGAGCAGTTCTTC.